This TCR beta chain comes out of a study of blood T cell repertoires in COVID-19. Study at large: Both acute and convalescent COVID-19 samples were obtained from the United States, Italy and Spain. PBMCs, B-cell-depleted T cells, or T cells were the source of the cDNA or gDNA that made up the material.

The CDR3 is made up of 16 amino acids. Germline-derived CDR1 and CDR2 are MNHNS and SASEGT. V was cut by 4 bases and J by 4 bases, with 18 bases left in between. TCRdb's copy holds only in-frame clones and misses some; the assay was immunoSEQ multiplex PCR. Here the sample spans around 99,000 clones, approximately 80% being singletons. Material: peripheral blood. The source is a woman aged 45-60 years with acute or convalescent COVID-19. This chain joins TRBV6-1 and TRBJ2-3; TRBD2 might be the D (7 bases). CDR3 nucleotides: TGTGCCAGCAGTGGATGGGGGGGGGCTAATTCAGATACGCAGTATTTT. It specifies CASSGWGGANSDTQYF.